This T cell receptor (beta chain) was found in a study of shared clonotypes between healthy human individuals. Study information: The donors, a couple of women and three men, were aged 18 to 49. CD4 naive cells filled three plates per donor, CD4 memory three, CD8 naive two and CD8 memory one.

CD4+ cells yielded CD45RA+ naive and CD45RA-negative memory subsets. CDR1 is SGHNT, CDR2 YYREEE, per germline (reference sequence). V was cut by 3 bases and J by 4 bases, with 21 bases left in between. There are 17 residues in the CDR3. Original processing notes: Junction-only sequences without quality scores came from ImmunoSEQ, so filtering differed. This table comes from immunoSEQ multiplex PCR, and its TCRdb copy is limited to in-frame clones, with some not included. That table gives V, J and clone size, and the DNA gave D and trimming. Among around 330,000 clones, roughly 70% were seen once, and the ten largest hold 10%.

Material for sequencing was memory CD4+ T cells sorted from blood. This sample's subset: CD45RA-negative fraction. This chain links TRBV5-4 with TRBJ2-3, with a possible D match to TRBD2 (6 bases). The receptor's source is a man under 40 in good health. The CDR3 DNA reads as TGTGCCAGCAGCTACTTACTAGCACCCCTGGGGCCAGATACGCAGTATTTT. This sequence encodes CASSYLLAPLGPDTQYF. Supplemented by reference TRBV5-4 and TRBJ2-3, the full variable domain reads ETGVTQSPTHLIKTRGQQVTLRCSSQSGHNTVSWYQQALGQGPQFIFQYYREEENGRGNFPPRFSGLQFPNYSSELNVNALELDDSALYLCASSYLLAPLGPDTQYFGPGTRLTVL.